One sample yielded the 15 T cell receptor beta chains listed below, sequenced in a study of Graves' ophthalmopathy and Graves' hyperthyroidism. Amplifying from RNA transcripts, the study obtained TCR beta CDR3 regions. HTBI-primed RT-PCR formed the first round, and a multiplex PCR formed the second. TCRdb recomputed calls from the multiplex PCR reads with MiXCR, one row per CDR3 protein. The sample shows roughly 1.1 million distinct CDR3 sequences, less than 45% of them seen only once. Material for sequencing was peripheral blood or thyroid tissue (not recorded which). These receptors came from an adult man with Graves' hyperthyroidism.

V usage is TRBV29-1 and J usage is TRBJ2-7; D call uncertain. Per germline, CDR1 SQVTM and CDR2 ANQGSEA. Trimming stripped 6 bases from V and 2 bases from J, with 11 bases between. The CDR3 loop spans 12 amino acids. This CDR3 reads CSVGRMAYEQYF. The CDR3 coding sequence is TGCAGCGTCGGACGGATGGCCTACGAGCAGTACTTC.

The table lists this clonotype with a few counts. This chain joins TRBV5-5 and TRBJ2-5, with D perhaps TRBD2 (7 bases). The CDR3 extends over 15 amino acids. Germline lookup yields CDR1 SGHKS and CDR2 YYEKEE (reference sequence). V lost 4 bases to trimming and J lost 2 bases, with 15 bases between them. This CDR3 is CASSEGGGLQETQYF. CDR3 in DNA: TGTGCCAGCAGCGAGGGAGGGGGTTTGCAAGAGACCCAGTACTTC.

This clonotype was seen many times. The chain employs TRBV7-9 and TRBJ2-7; TRBD1 aligns across 9 bases. The ends lost 5 bases at V and 2 bases at J; junction bases unmatched: 13. The CDR3 is 17 amino acids. CDR1 and CDR2 (germline): SEHNR, FQNEAQ (reference sequence). DNA of the CDR3: TGTGCCAGCAGCCCAGGGGACAGGGATTTGAGCACCTACGAGCAGTACTTC. Translation gives CASSPGDRDLSTYEQYF.

This clonotype showed up just a few times. An end of the junction does not agree with germline; a read error may underlie this. The rearrangement links TRBV10-2 to TRBJ2-7; 13 bases match TRBD2. The CDR3 totals 15 residues. CDR1 and CDR2 from the germline V gene are WSHSY and SAAADI. The CDR3 coding sequence is TGTGCCAGCGGCACGGGACTAGCGGGAATTTTGGAGCAGTACTTC. Encoded protein: CASGTGLAGILEQYF.

The chain couples TRBV12-3 or TRBV12-4 to TRBJ2-5; D call uncertain. The CDR3 is made up of 14 amino acids. V gave up 5 bases and J gave up 2 bases, with 12 bases separating them. CDR3: CASSDVQPQETQYF. The CDR3 DNA is TGTGCCAGCAGTGACGTACAGCCTCAAGAGACCCAGTACTTC.

A few counts support this clonotype. The V gene is TRBV30, the J gene TRBJ2-7; possibly TRBD1 or TRBD2 for D (5 bases each). Germline assignment: CDR1 GTSNPN and CDR2 SVGIG (reference sequence). The CDR3 contains 14 residues. Trimming shortened V by 0 bases and J by 3 bases, and 12 bases separated the two germline ends. The chain's CDR3 is CAWSVRGRNYEQYF. For the CDR3, the DNA is TGTGCCTGGAGTGTTAGGGGACGGAACTACGAGCAGTACTTC.

The CDR3 DNA reads TGCGCCAGCAGCTTGGCGCCCGCCTCCTACGAGCAGTACTTC. It yields the protein CASSLAPASYEQYF. J is TRBJ2-7 and V is TRBV5-1; no reliable D call. The CDR3 consists of 14 residues. Trimming took off 0 bases at V and 0 bases at J, with 7 bases between the two ends. Germline CDR1 and CDR2: SGHRS and YFSETQ.

Turning to this clonotype: A much larger clone sits a single nucleotide away, making a read error possible. The rearrangement uses TRBV10-3 and TRBJ2-7, with D possibly matching TRBD1 (6 bases). Germline loops: CDR1 ENHRY, CDR2 SYGVKD. The CDR3 sequence is 14 residues long. The CDR3, as DNA: TGTGCCAGCAGTCAACAGGGTGGTCCCTACGAGCAGTACTTC. This gives the protein CASSQQGGPYEQYF.

The gene calls are TRBV29-1 and TRBJ1-3, with 7 bases lining up with TRBD1. Trimming took 8 bases from V and 0 from J; bases not matched to a gene: 7. In germline, CDR1 is SQVTM, CDR2 ANQGSEA. The CDR3 is 14 residues long. This CDR3 reads CSFSTGSSGNTIYF. The DNA of the CDR3 is TGCAGCTTCTCGACAGGGAGCTCTGGAAACACCATATATTTT.

This clonotype has more than one count but fewer than ten. The chain uses TRBV25-1 and TRBJ1-1, with 9 nucleotides matching TRBD1. V lost 3 bases to trimming and J lost 3 bases; unmatched junction nucleotides: 8. CDR1 is MGHDK and CDR2 is SYGVNS in the germline V gene. The CDR3 consists of 16 residues. CDR3 loop: CASSDSGTGSDTEAFF. The CDR3 bases are TGTGCCAGCAGTGACTCCGGGACAGGGAGTGACACTGAAGCTTTCTTT.

This clonotype showed up many times. The chain couples TRBV7-2 to TRBJ2-7; D uncertain. The CDR3 contains 14 residues. V was trimmed by 5 bases and J by 2 bases, leaving 13 bases between them. CDR1 is SGHTA, CDR2 FQGNSA, per germline. CDR3 region: CASSPQPSTYEQYF. CDR3 coding DNA: TGTGCCAGCAGCCCCCAACCCAGCACCTACGAGCAGTACTTC.

This clonotype was observed at least ten times. CDR3 sequence: CASSQDLVLDYGYTF. The CDR3 DNA follows: TGTGCCAGCAGCCAGGACCTGGTCCTTGACTATGGCTACACCTTC. The chain employs TRBV7-2 and TRBJ1-2; no firm D call. The germline CDR1 and CDR2 sequences are SGHTA and FQGNSA. V lost 5 bases and J lost 3, with 16 bases in between. The CDR3 has 15 residues.

As regards this clonotype: This may be a read error, as it is one base from a much larger clone. The J gene is TRBJ2-5, the V gene TRBV7-2; 7 bases are shared with TRBD2. V was clipped by 5 bases and J by 9 bases; unmatched bases: 21. Germline V gene data show CDR1 as SGHTA and CDR2 as FQGNSA. This CDR3 spans 17 amino acids. The CDR3 sequence: CASSRHGWRELCESQYF. Here the CDR3 DNA reads TGTGCCAGCAGCCGACACGGGTGGCGGGAGCTATGTGAGTCCCAGTACTTC.

This chain joins TRBV28 and TRBJ2-7; 10 nucleotides align to TRBD1. The germline V gene has CDR1 MDHEN and CDR2 SYDVKM. CDR3 size: 14 residues. With 10 bases clipped from V and 4 bases from J, the junction kept 10 bases outside the gene matches. The CDR3 DNA reads as TGTGCCACAATCGAGGGACAGGGGCGGTACGAGCAGTACTTC. It encodes CATIEGQGRYEQYF.

This clonotype appeared a few times. The J gene is TRBJ1-1, the V gene TRBV5-1; TRBD1 matches at 9 bases. CDR1 and CDR2 (germline): SGHRS, YFSETQ. The CDR3 has 14 amino acids. Trimming cost V 4 bases and J 11 bases; bases outside gene matches: 12. CDR3 DNA sequence: TGCGCCAGCAGCCCGGGACAGGGCCGGGTGCGGGCTTTCTTT. It codes for CASSPGQGRVRAFF.